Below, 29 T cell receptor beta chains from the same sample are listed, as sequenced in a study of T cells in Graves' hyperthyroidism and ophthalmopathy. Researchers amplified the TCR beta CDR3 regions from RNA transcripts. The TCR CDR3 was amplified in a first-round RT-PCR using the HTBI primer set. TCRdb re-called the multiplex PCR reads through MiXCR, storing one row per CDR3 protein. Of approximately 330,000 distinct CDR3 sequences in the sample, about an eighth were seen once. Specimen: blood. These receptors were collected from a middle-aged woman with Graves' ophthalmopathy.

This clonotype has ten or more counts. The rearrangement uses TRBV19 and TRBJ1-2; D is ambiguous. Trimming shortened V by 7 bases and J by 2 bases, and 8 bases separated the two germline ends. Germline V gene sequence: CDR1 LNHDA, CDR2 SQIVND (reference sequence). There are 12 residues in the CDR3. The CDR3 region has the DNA TGTGCCAGTAACCAACAGAACTATGGCTACACCTTC. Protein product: CASNQQNYGYTF.

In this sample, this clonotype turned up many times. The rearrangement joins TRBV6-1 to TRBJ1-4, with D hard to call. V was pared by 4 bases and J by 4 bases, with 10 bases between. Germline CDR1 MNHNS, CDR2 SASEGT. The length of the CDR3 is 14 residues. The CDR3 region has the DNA TGTGCCAGCAGTGCTAGGTCCTATAATGAAAAACTGTTTTTT. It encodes CASSARSYNEKLFF.

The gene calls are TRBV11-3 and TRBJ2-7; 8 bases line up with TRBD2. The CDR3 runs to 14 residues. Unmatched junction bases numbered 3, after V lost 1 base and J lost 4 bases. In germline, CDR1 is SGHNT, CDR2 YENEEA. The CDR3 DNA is TGTGCCAGCAGCTTAGTCTTAGCGGGGTACGAGCAGTACTTC. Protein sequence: CASSLVLAGYEQYF.

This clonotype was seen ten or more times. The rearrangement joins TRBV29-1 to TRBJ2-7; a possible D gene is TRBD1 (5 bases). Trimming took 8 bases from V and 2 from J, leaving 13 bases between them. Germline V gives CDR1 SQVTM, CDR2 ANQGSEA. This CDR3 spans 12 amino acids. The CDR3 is CSFGHTAYEQYF. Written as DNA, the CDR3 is TGCAGCTTCGGACACACGGCCTACGAGCAGTACTTC.

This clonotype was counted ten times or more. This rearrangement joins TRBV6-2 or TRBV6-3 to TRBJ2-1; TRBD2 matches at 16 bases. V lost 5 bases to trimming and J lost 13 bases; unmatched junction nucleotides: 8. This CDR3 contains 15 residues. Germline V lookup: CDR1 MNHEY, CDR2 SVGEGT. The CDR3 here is CASSLGTSGRGPQFF. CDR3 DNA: TGTGCCAGCAGTCTCGGGACTAGCGGGAGGGGCCCCCAGTTCTTC.

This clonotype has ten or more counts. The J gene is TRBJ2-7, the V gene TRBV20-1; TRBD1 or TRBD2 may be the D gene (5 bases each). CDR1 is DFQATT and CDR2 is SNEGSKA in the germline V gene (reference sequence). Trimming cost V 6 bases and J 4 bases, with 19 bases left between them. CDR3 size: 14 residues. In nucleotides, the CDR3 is TGCAGTGCCTACGATAGCGCGAGGGGTTACGAGCAGTACTTC. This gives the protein CSAYDSARGYEQYF.

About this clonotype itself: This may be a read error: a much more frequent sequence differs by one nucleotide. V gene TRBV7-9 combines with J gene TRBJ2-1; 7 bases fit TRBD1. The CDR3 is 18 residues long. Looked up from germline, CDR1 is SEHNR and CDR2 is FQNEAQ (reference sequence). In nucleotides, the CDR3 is TGTGCCAGCAGCTTAGACTCCTTACAGGGGTGGGTCTACAAGGAGCAGTTCTTC. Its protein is CASSLDSLQGWVYKEQFF.

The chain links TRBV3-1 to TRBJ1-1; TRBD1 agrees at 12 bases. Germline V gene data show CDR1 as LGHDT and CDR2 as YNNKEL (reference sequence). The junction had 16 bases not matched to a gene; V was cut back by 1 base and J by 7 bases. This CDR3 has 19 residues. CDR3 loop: CASSQGLGTGGAVGDEAFF. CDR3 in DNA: TGTGCCAGCAGCCAAGGACTCGGGACAGGGGGCGCGGTCGGAGATGAAGCTTTCTTT.

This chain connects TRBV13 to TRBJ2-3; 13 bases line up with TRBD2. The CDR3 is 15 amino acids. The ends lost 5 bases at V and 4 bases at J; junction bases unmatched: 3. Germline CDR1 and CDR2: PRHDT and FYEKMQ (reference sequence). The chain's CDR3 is CASSVGTSGADTQYF. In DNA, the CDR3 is TGTGCCAGCAGCGTCGGGACTAGCGGGGCAGATACGCAGTATTTT.

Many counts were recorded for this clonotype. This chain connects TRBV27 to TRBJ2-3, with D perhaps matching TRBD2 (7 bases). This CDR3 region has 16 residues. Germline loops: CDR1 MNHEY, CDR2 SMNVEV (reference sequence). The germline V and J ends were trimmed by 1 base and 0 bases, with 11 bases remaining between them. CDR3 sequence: CASSLYRGASTDTQYF. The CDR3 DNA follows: TGTGCCAGCAGTTTATATCGGGGGGCCAGCACAGATACGCAGTATTTT.

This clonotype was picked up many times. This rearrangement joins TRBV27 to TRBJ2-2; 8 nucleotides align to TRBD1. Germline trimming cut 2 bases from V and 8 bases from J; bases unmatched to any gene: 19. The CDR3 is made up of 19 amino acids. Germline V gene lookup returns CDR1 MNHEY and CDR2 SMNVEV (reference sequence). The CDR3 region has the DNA TGTGCCAGCAGTTTACTGGTCTTTGCGGGACAGGCCCACGCTGGGGAGCTGTTTTTT. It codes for CASSLLVFAGQAHAGELFF.

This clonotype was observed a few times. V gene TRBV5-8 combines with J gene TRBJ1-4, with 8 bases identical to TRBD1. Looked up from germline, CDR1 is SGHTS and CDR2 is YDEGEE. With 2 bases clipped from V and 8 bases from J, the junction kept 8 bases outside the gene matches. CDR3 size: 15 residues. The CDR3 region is CASSLPGQEREKLFF. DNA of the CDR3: TGTGCCAGCAGCTTACCGGGACAGGAACGCGAAAAACTGTTTTTT.

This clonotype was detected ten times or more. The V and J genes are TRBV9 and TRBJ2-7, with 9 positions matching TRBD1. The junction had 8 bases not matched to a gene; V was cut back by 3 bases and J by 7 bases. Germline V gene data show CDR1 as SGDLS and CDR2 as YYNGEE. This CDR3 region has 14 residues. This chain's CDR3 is CASSAGQGAREQYF. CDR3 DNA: TGTGCCAGCAGCGCGGGACAGGGCGCGAGGGAGCAGTACTTC.

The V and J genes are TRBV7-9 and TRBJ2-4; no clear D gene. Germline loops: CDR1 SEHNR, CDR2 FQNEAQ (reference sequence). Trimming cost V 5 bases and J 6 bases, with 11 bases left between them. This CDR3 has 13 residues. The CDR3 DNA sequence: TGTGCCAGCAGCCCTGCGCCAGGAAACATTCAGTACTTC. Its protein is CASSPAPGNIQYF.

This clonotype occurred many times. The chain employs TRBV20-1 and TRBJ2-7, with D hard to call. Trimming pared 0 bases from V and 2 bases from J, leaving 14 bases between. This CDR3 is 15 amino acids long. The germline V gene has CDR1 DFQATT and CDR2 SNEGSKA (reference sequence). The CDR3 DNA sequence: TGCAGTGCTAGAGATAGCTCGTGGGAAACCTACGAGCAGTACTTC. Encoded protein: CSARDSSWETYEQYF.

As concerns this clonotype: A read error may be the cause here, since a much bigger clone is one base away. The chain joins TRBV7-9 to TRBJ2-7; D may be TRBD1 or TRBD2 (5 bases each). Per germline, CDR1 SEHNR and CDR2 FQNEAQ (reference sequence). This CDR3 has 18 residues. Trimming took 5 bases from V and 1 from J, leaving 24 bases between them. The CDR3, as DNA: TGTGCCAGCAGCCAAGGATACCTGCGAGGGACGGGTTCCTACGAGCAGTACTTC. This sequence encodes CASSQGYLRGTGSYEQYF.

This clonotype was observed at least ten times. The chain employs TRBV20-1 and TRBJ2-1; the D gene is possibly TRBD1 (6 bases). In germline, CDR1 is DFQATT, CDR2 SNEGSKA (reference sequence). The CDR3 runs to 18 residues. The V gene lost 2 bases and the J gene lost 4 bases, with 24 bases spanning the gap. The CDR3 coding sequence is TGCAGTGCTAGAATGCCCTCTGCGGCTCTAGGGGGTTACAATGAGCAGTTCTTC. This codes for CSARMPSAALGGYNEQFF.

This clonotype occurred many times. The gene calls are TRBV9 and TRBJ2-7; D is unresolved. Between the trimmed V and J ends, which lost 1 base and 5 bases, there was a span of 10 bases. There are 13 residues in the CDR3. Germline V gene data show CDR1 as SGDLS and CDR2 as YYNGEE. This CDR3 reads CASSVSHWDEQYF. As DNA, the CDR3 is TGTGCCAGCAGCGTATCTCACTGGGACGAGCAGTACTTC.

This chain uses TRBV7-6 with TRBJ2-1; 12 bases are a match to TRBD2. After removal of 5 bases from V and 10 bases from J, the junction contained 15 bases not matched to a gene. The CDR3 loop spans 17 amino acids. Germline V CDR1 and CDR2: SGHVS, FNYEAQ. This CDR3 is CASSPQGASGRAGEQFF. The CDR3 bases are TGTGCCAGCAGCCCCCAAGGTGCTAGCGGGAGGGCCGGAGAGCAGTTCTTC. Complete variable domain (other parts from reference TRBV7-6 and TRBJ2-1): GAGVSQSPRYKVTKRGQDVALRCDPISGHVSLYWYRQALGQGPEFLTYFNYEAQQDKSGLPNDRFSAERPEGSISTLTIQRTEQRDSAMYRCASSPQGASGRAGEQFFGPGTRLTVL.

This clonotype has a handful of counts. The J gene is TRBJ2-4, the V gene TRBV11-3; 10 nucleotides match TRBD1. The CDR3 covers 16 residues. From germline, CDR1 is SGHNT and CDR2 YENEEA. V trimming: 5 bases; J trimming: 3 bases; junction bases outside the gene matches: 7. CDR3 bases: TGTGCCAGCAGCCCCCGGACAGGGGGTTTCAAAAACATTCAGTACTTC. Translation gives CASSPRTGGFKNIQYF.

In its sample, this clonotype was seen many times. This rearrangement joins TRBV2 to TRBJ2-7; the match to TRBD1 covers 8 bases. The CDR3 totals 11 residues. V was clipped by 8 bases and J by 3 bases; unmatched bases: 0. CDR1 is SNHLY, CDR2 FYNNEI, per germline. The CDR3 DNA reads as TGTGCCAGCGGACAGGGCTACGAGCAGTACTTC. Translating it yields CASGQGYEQYF.

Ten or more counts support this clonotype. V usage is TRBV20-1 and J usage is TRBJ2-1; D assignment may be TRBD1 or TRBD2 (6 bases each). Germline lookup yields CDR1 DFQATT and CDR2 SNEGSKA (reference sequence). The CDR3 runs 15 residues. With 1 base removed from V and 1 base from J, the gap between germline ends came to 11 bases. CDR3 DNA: TGCAGTGCTAGAGGGGGGGCCTTTTCCTACAATGAGCAGTTCTTC. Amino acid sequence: CSARGGAFSYNEQFF.

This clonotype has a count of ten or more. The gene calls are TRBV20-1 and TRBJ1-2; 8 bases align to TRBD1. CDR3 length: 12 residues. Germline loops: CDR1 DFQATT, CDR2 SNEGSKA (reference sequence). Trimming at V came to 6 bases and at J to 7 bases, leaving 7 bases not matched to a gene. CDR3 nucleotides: TGCAGTGCCCAACGGACAGGGATTGGCTACACCTTC. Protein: CSAQRTGIGYTF.

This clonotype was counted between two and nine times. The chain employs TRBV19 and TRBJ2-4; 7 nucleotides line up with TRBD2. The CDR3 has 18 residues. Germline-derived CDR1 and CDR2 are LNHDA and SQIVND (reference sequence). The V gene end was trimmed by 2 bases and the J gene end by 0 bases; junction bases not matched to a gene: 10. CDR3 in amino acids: CASSIQSGTKLAKNIQYF. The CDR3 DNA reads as TGTGCCAGTAGTATACAGTCCGGGACTAAGCTAGCCAAAAACATTCAGTACTTC.

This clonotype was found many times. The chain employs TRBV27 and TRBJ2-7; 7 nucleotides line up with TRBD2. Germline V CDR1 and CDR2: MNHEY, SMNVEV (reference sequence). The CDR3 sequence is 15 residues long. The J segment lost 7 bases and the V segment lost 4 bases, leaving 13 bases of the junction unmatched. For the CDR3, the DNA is TGTGCCAGCAGTTACTCCGGGACTACCCGCGGGGAGCAGTACTTC. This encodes CASSYSGTTRGEQYF.

The CDR3 is CASIPGTGGEIEAFF. In DNA form, the CDR3 reads TGTGCCAGCATCCCAGGGACAGGGGGGGAAATTGAAGCTTTCTTT. The chain is built from TRBV2 and TRBJ1-1, with 11 bases that match TRBD1. V gave up 7 bases and J gave up 7 bases; unmatched junction bases: 11. The CDR3 is 15 residues long. Germline CDR1 and CDR2: SNHLY and FYNNEI.

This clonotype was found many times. The CDR3 bases are TGTGCCAGCAGCTTTATCGGTAGAAGCACAGATACGCAGTATTTT. Encoded protein: CASSFIGRSTDTQYF. V usage is TRBV11-2 and J usage is TRBJ2-3; D gene uncertain. Germline assignment: CDR1 SGHAT and CDR2 FQNNGV. The CDR3 extends over 15 amino acids. Trimming took 3 bases from V and 0 from J, leaving 10 bases between them.

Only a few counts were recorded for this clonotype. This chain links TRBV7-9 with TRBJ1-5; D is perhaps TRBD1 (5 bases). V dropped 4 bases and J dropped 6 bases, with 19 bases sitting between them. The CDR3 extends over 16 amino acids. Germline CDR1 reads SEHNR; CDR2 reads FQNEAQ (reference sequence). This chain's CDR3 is CASSSGAGGPAQPQHF. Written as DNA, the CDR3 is TGTGCCAGCAGCTCAGGTGCTGGGGGACCTGCTCAGCCCCAGCATTTT.

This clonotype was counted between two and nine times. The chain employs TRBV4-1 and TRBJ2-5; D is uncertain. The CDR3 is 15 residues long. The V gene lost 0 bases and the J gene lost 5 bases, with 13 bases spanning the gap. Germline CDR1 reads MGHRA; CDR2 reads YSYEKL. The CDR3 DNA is TGCGCCAGCAGCCAAGATGCTAGTACGGCGGAGACCCAGTACTTC. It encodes CASSQDASTAETQYF.